Sequencing of this T cell receptor (beta chain) was carried out in a study of control samples from healthy donors and cancer patients. The CDR3 covers 16 residues. Germline CDR1 and CDR2: SGHDT and YYEEEE. V lost 4 bases and J 2 bases, leaving 15 bases between the germline ends. Some clones are missing from TCRdb's copy, which holds only in-frame ones; the method was immunoSEQ multiplex PCR. The sample consists of 150,000 or so clones, approximately 92% of them appearing once. Sequencing input: blood. The V gene is TRBV5-6, the J gene TRBJ2-2; TRBD1 might be the D (6 bases). The source is a man aged 35-49 years in good health. This CDR3 is CASSVIQGSNTGELFF. CDR3 nucleotide sequence: TGTGCCAGCAGCGTGATACAGGGATCCAACACCGGGGAGCTGTTTTTT.